These 8 T cell receptor beta chains were all obtained from the same sample, sequenced in a study of cytomegalovirus exposure and HLA in healthy donors. Primers for the PCR totalled 60 Vbeta and 13 Jbeta. Only in-frame clones appear in the TCRdb table, and some are missing; sequencing was by immunoSEQ multiplex PCR. The data show about 130,000 clones, with less than 75% seen just once and 2.1% held by the top ten. The sequencing sample was made of PBMCs. Receptors were obtained from a woman aged 40 to 50 in good health and CMV-seropositive.

V is TRBV7-6 and J is TRBJ1-4, with D hard to call. V was shortened by 4 bases and J by 12 bases, with 30 bases between the two germline ends. CDR1 is SGHVS and CDR2 is FNYEAQ in the germline V gene. The CDR3 covers 18 residues. CDR3 loop: CASSSRASWVEQRVELFF. DNA of the CDR3: TGTGCCAGCAGCTCACGGGCGTCCTGGGTCGAACAGCGGGTGGAACTGTTTTTT.

This clone has just one count. The rearrangement joins TRBV7-2 to TRBJ1-5; 7 nucleotides match TRBD1. With V trimmed by 0 bases and J by 2 bases, 1 base remained unmatched. The CDR3 consists of 15 residues. CDR1 and CDR2 from the germline V gene are SGHTA and FQGNSA. For the CDR3, the DNA is TGTGCCAGCAGCTTAGCCGGGACAGGCAATCAGCCCCAGCATTTT. The encoded protein is CASSLAGTGNQPQHF.

This clone was observed once. The CDR3 loop reads CASSLLGRGGTDTQYF. The CDR3 DNA reads TGCGCCAGCAGCTTGTTGGGGCGGGGGGGCACAGATACGCAGTATTTT. This sequence joins TRBV5-1 and TRBJ2-3, with 8 nucleotides matching TRBD2. V was pared by 1 base and J by 1 base, with 5 bases of the junction left unmatched. Germline CDR1 and CDR2: SGHRS and YFSETQ. The CDR3 runs 16 residues. Together with reference TRBV5-1 and TRBJ2-3, the CDR3 gives the full variable domain: KAGVTQTPRYLIKTRGQQVTLSCSPISGHRSVSWYQQTPGQGLQFLFEYFSETQRNKGNFPGRFSGRQFSNSRSEMNVSTLELGDSALYLCASSLLGRGGTDTQYFGPGTRLTVL.

V is TRBV10-3 and J is TRBJ1-4, with D possibly matching TRBD1 (6 bases). Trimming shortened V by 7 bases and J by 0 bases, and 12 bases separated the two germline ends. The CDR3 sequence is 15 residues long. Germline CDR1 and CDR2: ENHRY and SYGVKD. The CDR3 here is CAIKPGQATNEKLFF. DNA of the CDR3: TGTGCCATCAAACCGGGACAAGCAACTAATGAAAAACTGTTTTTT.

The chain has TRBV7-2 and TRBJ2-5; no firm D call. The V gene's germline CDR1 is SGHTA and CDR2 FQGNSA. The length of the CDR3 is 13 residues. Trimming took 2 bases from V and 4 from J, leaving 8 bases between them. The CDR3 coding sequence is TGTGCCAGCAGCTTAAGCAGGTTAGAGACCCAGTACTTC. Amino acid sequence: CASSLSRLETQYF.

V gene TRBV4-3 combines with J gene TRBJ1-2; TRBD1 matches 7 bases. Germline V lookup: CDR1 LGHNA, CDR2 YSLEER. The J segment lost 0 bases and the V segment lost 1 base, leaving 11 bases of the junction unmatched. The CDR3 totals 18 residues. The CDR3 sequence: CASSQVAGGSRANYGYTF. The CDR3 DNA follows: TGCGCCAGCAGCCAAGTCGCAGGGGGAAGCAGGGCTAACTATGGCTACACCTTC.

V is TRBV6-6 and J is TRBJ2-4; 8 bases are shared with TRBD1. Germline V lookup: CDR1 MNHNY, CDR2 SVGAGI (reference sequence). V trimming: 3 bases; J trimming: 6 bases; junction bases outside the gene matches: 4. The CDR3 has 14 amino acids. CDR3 coding DNA: TGTGCCAGCAGTTATGACAGGGGAGGAAACATTCAGTACTTC. Its translation is CASSYDRGGNIQYF.

The V and J genes are TRBV6-1 and TRBJ1-2, with a weak D call TRBD1 (6 bases). Germline CDR1 and CDR2: MNHNS and SASEGT. The CDR3 runs to 15 residues. V lost 3 bases and J 0 bases, leaving 11 bases between the germline ends. The CDR3 bases are TGTGCCAGCAGTGACAGGGGTCCACCTAACTATGGCTACACCTTC. Translated, it gives CASSDRGPPNYGYTF.